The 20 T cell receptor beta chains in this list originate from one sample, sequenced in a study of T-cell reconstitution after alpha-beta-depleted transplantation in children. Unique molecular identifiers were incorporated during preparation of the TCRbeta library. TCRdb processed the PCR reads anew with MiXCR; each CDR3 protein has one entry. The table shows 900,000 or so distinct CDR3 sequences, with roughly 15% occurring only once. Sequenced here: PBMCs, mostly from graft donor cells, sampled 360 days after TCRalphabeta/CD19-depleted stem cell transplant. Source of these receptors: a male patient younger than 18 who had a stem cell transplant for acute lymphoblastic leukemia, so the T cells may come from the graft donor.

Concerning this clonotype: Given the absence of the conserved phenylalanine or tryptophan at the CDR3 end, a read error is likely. The CDR3 coding sequence is TGTGCCAGCAGTTTGTACAGGGGACGCACAGATACGCAGTATCTT. This codes for CASSLYRGRTDTQYL. This chain joins TRBV12-3 or TRBV12-4 and TRBJ2-3, with 7 nucleotides matching TRBD1. There are 15 residues in the CDR3. V dropped 3 bases and J dropped 1; count of bases not matched to a gene: 4.

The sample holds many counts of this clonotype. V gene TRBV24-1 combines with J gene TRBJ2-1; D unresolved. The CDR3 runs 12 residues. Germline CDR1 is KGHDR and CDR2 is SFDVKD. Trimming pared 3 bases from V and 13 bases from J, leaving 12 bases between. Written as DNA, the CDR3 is TGTGCCACCAGTGATGGAAGTAGGGCCCAGTTCTTC. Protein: CATSDGSRAQFF.

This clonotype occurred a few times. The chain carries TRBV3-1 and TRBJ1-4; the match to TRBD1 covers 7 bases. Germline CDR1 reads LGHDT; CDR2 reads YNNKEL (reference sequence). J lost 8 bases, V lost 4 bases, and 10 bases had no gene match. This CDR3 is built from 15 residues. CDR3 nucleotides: TGTGCCAGCAGCCGAAATCCAGGGGGAGGCGAAAAACTGTTTTTT. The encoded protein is CASSRNPGGGEKLFF.

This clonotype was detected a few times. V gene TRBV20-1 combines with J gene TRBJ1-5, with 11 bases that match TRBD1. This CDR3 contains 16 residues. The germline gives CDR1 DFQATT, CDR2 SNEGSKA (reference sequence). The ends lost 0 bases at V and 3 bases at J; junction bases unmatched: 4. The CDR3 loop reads CSARDLGQGANQPQHF. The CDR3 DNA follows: TGCAGTGCTAGAGATCTCGGACAGGGGGCCAATCAGCCCCAGCATTTT.

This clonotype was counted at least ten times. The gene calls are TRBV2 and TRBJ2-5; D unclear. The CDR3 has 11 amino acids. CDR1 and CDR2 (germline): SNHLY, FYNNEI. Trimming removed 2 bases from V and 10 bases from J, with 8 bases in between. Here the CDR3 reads CASSERKYQYF. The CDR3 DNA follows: TGTGCCAGCAGTGAAAGGAAGTACCAGTACTTC.

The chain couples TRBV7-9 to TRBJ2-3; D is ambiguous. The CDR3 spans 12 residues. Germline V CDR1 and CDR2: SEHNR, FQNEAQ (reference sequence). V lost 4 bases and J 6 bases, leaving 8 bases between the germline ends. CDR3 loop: CASSSVADTQYF. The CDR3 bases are TGTGCCAGCAGCTCTGTGGCTGATACGCAGTATTTT. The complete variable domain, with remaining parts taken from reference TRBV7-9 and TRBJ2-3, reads DTGVSQNPRHKITKRGQNVTFRCDPISEHNRLYWYRQTLGQGPEFLTYFQNEAQLEKSRLLSDRFSAERPKGSFSTLEIQRTEQGDSAMYLCASSSVADTQYFGPGTRLTVL.

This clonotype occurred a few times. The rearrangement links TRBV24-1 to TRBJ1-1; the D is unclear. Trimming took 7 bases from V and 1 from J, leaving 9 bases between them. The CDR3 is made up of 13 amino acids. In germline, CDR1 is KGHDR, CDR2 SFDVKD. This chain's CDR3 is CATSRSKNTEAFF. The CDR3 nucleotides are TGTGCCACCAGCCGATCGAAGAACACTGAAGCTTTCTTT.

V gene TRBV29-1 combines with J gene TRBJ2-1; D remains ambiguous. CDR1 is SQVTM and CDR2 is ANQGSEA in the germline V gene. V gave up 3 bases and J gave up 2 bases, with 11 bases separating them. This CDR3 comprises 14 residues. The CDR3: CSVDESTTYNEQFF. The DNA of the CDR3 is TGCAGCGTTGATGAGTCCACCACCTACAATGAGCAGTTCTTC.

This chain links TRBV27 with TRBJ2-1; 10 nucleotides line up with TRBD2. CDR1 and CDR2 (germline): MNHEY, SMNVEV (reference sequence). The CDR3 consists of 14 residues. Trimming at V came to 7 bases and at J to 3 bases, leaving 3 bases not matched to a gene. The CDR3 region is CASTIAGGYNEQFF. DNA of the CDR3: TGTGCCAGCACCATAGCGGGAGGCTACAATGAGCAGTTCTTC.

CDR3 DNA: TGTGCCACCAGCAGAGTACCCCGACAGGGCCCAAAGGCCAAAAACATTCAGTACTTC. It translates to CATSRVPRQGPKAKNIQYF. J is TRBJ2-4 and V is TRBV15; the match to TRBD1 covers 7 bases. The germline gives CDR1 LNHNV, CDR2 YYDKDF (reference sequence). The CDR3 covers 19 residues. The J segment lost 1 base and the V segment lost 1 base, leaving 13 bases of the junction unmatched. Full variable domain (rest looked up from reference TRBV15 and TRBJ2-4): DAMVIQNPRYQVTQFGKPVTLSCSQTLNHNVMYWYQQKSSQAPKLLFHYYDKDFNNEADTPDNFQSRRPNTSFCFLDIRSPGLGDTAMYLCATSRVPRQGPKAKNIQYFGAGTRLSVL.

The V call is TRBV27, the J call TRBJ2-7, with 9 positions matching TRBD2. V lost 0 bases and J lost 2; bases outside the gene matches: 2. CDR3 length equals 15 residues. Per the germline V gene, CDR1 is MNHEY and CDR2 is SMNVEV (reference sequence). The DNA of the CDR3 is TGTGCCAGCAGTTTATCCGGCGGGGGGGCCTACGAGCAGTACTTC. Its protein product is CASSLSGGGAYEQYF.

The DNA of the CDR3 is TGTGCCAGTAGTATGGTGACTAGCGGGAGGTATGAGCAGTTCTTC. Its protein product is CASSMVTSGRYEQFF. V usage is TRBV19 and J usage is TRBJ2-1; 13 bases fit TRBD2. CDR3 length equals 15 residues. V was clipped by 3 bases and J by 8 bases; unmatched bases: 4. Germline CDR1 and CDR2: LNHDA and SQIVND (reference sequence).

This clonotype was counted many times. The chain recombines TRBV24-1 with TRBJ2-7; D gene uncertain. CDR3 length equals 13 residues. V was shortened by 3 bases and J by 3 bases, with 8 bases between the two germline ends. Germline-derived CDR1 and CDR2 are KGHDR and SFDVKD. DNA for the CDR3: TGTGCCACCAGTGATGGGATTTTCTACGAGCAGTACTTC. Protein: CATSDGIFYEQYF.

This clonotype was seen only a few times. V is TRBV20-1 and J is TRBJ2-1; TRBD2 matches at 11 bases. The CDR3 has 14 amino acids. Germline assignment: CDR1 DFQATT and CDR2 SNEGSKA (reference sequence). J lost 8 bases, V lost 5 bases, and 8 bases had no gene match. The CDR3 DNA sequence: TGCAGTGCTGCCCCTAGCGGGAGGTCGTATGAGCAGTTCTTC. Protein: CSAAPSGRSYEQFF.

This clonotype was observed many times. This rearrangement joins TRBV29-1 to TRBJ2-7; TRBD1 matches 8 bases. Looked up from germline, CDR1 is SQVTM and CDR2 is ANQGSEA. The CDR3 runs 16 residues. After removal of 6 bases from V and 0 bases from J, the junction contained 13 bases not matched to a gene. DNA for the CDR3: TGCAGCGTGGCTGGGACAGGCTCCCAGGGCTCCTACGAGCAGTACTTC. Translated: CSVAGTGSQGSYEQYF.

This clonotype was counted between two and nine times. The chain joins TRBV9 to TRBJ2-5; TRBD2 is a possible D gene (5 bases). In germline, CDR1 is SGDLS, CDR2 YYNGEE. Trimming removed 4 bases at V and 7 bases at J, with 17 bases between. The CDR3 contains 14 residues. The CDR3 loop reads CASSLGSVERTQYF. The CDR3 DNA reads TGTGCCAGCAGCCTGGGGAGCGTCGAAAGGACCCAGTACTTC.

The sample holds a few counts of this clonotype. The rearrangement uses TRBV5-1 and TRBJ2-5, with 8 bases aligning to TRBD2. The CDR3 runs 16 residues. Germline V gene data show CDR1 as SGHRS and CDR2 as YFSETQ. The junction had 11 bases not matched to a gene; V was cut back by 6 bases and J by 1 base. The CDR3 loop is CASTMVVAGLQETQYF. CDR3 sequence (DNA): TGCGCCAGCACCATGGTGGTAGCGGGACTCCAAGAGACCCAGTACTTC.

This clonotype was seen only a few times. Written as DNA, the CDR3 is TGCAGTGCTAGGGTCGCGGCCTCCTACGAGCAGTACTTC. Amino acid sequence: CSARVAASYEQYF. This chain uses TRBV20-1 with TRBJ2-7; unclear D gene. The CDR3 runs to 13 residues. Germline assignment: CDR1 DFQATT and CDR2 SNEGSKA (reference sequence). V was trimmed by 3 bases and J by 0 bases, leaving 9 bases between them.

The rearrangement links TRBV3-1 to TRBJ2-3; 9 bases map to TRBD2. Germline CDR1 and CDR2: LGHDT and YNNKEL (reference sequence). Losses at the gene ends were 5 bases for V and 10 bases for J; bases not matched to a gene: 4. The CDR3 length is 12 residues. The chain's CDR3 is CASSFSGSPQYF. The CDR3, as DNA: TGTGCCAGCAGCTTTAGCGGGAGTCCGCAGTATTTT.

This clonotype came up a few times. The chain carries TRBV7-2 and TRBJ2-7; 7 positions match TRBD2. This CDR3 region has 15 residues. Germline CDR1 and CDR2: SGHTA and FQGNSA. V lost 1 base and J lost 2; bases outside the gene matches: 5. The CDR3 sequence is CASSLDPGLAYEQYF. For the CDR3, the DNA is TGTGCCAGCAGCTTAGATCCAGGACTAGCCTACGAGCAGTACTTC.